Described below is a single TCR beta chain sequence and its context. The specificity of this receptor is unknown. No base quality values were provided; no much bigger clone lies one nucleotide off. A single peripheral blood draw of around 0.11 L on average was collected from each donor into heparinised tubes. Using a panel that included CD45RO, CCR7, CD25, CD127, CD95 and CD27, naive, central memory, regulatory and stem cell-like memory CD4+ T cells were sorted on a BD FACSAria II. All sorted populations exceeded 95% purity. PBMCs were isolated immediately by Lymphoprep density gradient centrifugation and stained directly without culture. Samples were stained and sorted in pairs, with one healthy donor and one patient per experiment, so that batch effects were minimized. Unmatched junction bases come to 2, with V trimmed by 9 bases and J by 6 bases. Including cysteine and phenylalanine, the CDR3 has 12 amino acids. The entry retains the CDR3 DNA only, 36 bases that are in frame from base 1. The germline V gene sets CDR1 to MDHEN and CDR2 to SYDVKM.

The entire amount of isolated RNA was reverse transcribed using the High Capacity cDNA Reverse Transcription Kit, so the sequenced TCRB transcripts were expressed ones. Deep immunoSEQ sequencing was applied to naive, central memory and regulatory T cell samples, giving an average of about 3.6 million total reads per sample. Sorted cells were lysed in RLT buffer and RNA was extracted with DNase-treated RNeasy Micro or Mini kits, depending on cell number. To prevent cross-contamination, each cell subset was processed individually, whereas patient and healthy donor samples were processed jointly. The immunoSEQ multiplex PCR was used to amplify TCRB sequences from cDNA, generating 87-bp fragments that spanned the CDR3 region. The amplicons were sequenced using the Illumina HiSeq platform. As for the original processing: PCR bias was corrected computationally using synthetic template baselines, and reads within Hamming distance 2 were collapsed, with unmergeable singletons discarded. By aligning reads against IMGT, V, D and J genes, CDR3 length, and insertions or deletions at six rearrangement sites were assigned. Within each subset, clonotype counts were normalized to sorted cell number, and only after that were true diversity and Gini coefficients computed with the tcR R package. Repertoire sharing was quantified using the overlap coefficient calculated on TCRB nucleotide sequences. Out-of-frame TCRB sequences from naive cells were analyzed to stand in for the pre-selection repertoire. TCRdb provides this immuneACCESS table in a form limited to in-frame rearrangements. Some clones are lacking; in checked studies, under half of them reflect an unresolved V gene, and why the rest are absent is not known. That table supplies the V and J calls and clone size; D and trimming were determined from the DNA. The sample yields around 250,000 clones; under 70% were counted once. The biggest ten clones account for around 0.057% of the sample.

These data originate in a study of beta chain features in type 1 diabetes (dated by TCRdb to 2016 to 2019). A note on the overall study: Mean age, gender distribution, total cell number and subset yield did not differ between patients and healthy donors. Regulatory and stem cell-like memory subsets were obtained from only 8 patients and about 8 healthy donors, while naive and central memory subsets were obtained from all 30 or so donors. A total of some 110 million sorted cells were examined across all samples, and a strong correlation was observed between cell number per subset and RNA yield. The study compared the TCRB repertoires of sorted circulating CD4+ T cell subsets in recently diagnosed type 1 diabetes patients with those in matched healthy donors.

What the work shows at the level of the full study, not this receptor alone: Shorter templates might be favored by PCR, yet because patient and control samples were amplified and corrected together, any such skew would affect both groups equally. The naive, central memory and regulatory TCRB repertoires appeared to resemble one another more closely among patients than among healthy donors. A moderate but significant shortening of TCRB CDR3 length was observed in type 1 diabetes patients in all four CD4+ subsets. Because cDNA was sequenced instead of genomic DNA, highly expressing activated cells could be over-represented, though the groups showed no difference in activation or CD3 levels. Because the HLA sub-analyses included only small numbers of individuals, any influence of HLA type on TCRB rearrangement was left unresolved. Fewer insertions and more nucleotide deletions at VDJ recombination sites were observed in patients with type 1 diabetes, implying thymic rearrangement abnormalities.

The sequence joins TRBV28 to TRBJ2-4; 10 bases in the middle match TRBD2. Material: naive CD4+ T cells from blood. What the cell subset or site label conveys for this sample: true naive CD4+ T cells. The clonotype was recovered from a man aged 25-45 years in good health. The DNA is TGTGCCAGTAGGACTAGCGGAAACATTCAGTACTTC. The translation is CASRTSGNIQYF.